The source of this T cell receptor (beta chain) is a study of T cell clonality in common variable immunodeficiency. This table comes from immunoSEQ multiplex PCR, and its TCRdb copy is limited to in-frame clones, with some not included. The table lists under 60,000 clones, with no singletons. This CDR3 contains 14 residues. The V gene end was trimmed by 5 bases and the J gene end by 2 bases; junction bases not matched to a gene: 2. This clone was counted ten times or more. The CDR3 end falls 3 residues outside the read, so it is completed with the germline J gene. The sample was peripheral blood mononuclear cells. The clonotype originates from a person aged 18 to 70 in good health. The rearrangement uses TRBV12-3 or TRBV12-4 and TRBJ1-5; TRBD1 matches 8 bases. The sequenced part of the CDR3 DNA is TGTGCCAGCAGTAGGGGACAGGGCAATCAGCCC. Its translation: CASSRGQGNQP. The complete CDR3 protein is CASSRGQGNQPQHF.